These 7 T cell receptor beta chains originate from one sample sequenced in a study of blood T cell repertoires in COVID-19. TCRdb keeps only in-frame clones here, not all; method: immunoSEQ multiplex PCR. In the table there are more than 60,000 clones, about 88% of which are singletons. Sequencing input: peripheral blood. The receptors were gathered from a man older than 75 with COVID-19, enrolled during active disease.

This chain links TRBV19 with TRBJ2-5; D perhaps matches TRBD1 (7 bases). V was clipped by 7 bases and J by 5 bases, with 14 bases between them. The CDR3 contains 13 residues. Germline assignment: CDR1 LNHDA and CDR2 SQIVND (reference sequence). CDR3 DNA sequence: TGTGCCAGTACCTCGACAGGGAGGGAGACCCAGTACTTC. This codes for CASTSTGRETQYF.

The DNA for the CDR3 is TGTGCCAGCAGCGTAGCGCAGGGGGCAGGGACTGAAGCTTTCTTT. Amino acid sequence: CASSVAQGAGTEAFF. The chain is built from TRBV9 and TRBJ1-1; TRBD1 aligns across 8 bases. The CDR3 loop spans 15 amino acids. Germline V lookup: CDR1 SGDLS, CDR2 YYNGEE. Unmatched junction bases numbered 6, after V lost 0 bases and J lost 5 bases.

This sequence joins TRBV6-5 and TRBJ2-7, with 12 nucleotides matching TRBD1. V was clipped by 7 bases and J by 3 bases; unmatched bases: 7. The CDR3 sequence is 15 residues long. Germline V lookup: CDR1 MNHEY, CDR2 SVGAGI. The CDR3 is CASIGGTGGNYEQYF. CDR3 coding DNA: TGTGCCAGCATCGGCGGGACAGGGGGCAACTACGAGCAGTACTTC.

The chain combines TRBV19 with TRBJ2-5, with D unresolved. CDR1 and CDR2 from the germline V gene are LNHDA and SQIVND (reference sequence). V lost 3 bases to trimming and J lost 2 bases, with 10 bases between them. CDR3 length equals 14 residues. In DNA, the CDR3 is TGTGCCAGTAGTATTAGCCCCGGTCAAGAGACCCAGTACTTC. This codes for CASSISPGQETQYF.

The rearrangement joins TRBV7-9 to TRBJ1-2; 9 nucleotides agree with TRBD1. The J segment lost 4 bases and the V segment lost 5 bases, leaving 11 bases of the junction unmatched. Germline loops: CDR1 SEHNR, CDR2 FQNEAQ (reference sequence). This CDR3 has 16 residues. The CDR3 here is CASSGTGNRGPYGYTF. The CDR3 bases are TGTGCCAGCAGCGGGACAGGGAACCGGGGCCCCTATGGCTACACCTTC.

In nucleotides, the CDR3 is TGTGCCAGCAATGACAGGGAACATGGCTACACCTTC. Its translation: CASNDREHGYTF. The chain links TRBV6-1 to TRBJ1-2, with 7 bases aligning to TRBD1. With 7 bases clipped from V and 6 bases from J, the junction kept 5 bases outside the gene matches. The CDR3 covers 12 residues. CDR1 and CDR2 (germline): MNHNS, SASEGT.

The rearrangement links TRBV6-5 to TRBJ2-3; possibly TRBD2 for D (5 bases). CDR1 is MNHEY, CDR2 SVGAGI, per germline. The CDR3 contains 12 residues. The V end lost 6 bases, the J end lost 3 bases, and 7 bases lay between the germline ends. This CDR3 reads CASREDTDTQYF. The CDR3 nucleotides are TGTGCCAGCAGGGAGGATACAGATACGCAGTATTTT.